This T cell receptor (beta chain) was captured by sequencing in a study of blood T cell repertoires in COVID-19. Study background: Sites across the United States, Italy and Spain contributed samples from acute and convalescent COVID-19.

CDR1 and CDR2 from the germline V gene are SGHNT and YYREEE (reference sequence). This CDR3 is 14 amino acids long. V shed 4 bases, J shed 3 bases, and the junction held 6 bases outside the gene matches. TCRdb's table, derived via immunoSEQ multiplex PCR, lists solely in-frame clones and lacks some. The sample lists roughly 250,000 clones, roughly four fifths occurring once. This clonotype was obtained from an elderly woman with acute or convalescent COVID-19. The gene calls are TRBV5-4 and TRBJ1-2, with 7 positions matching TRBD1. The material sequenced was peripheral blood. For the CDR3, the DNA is TGTGCCAGCAGCCCGCCCGGACAGGACTATGGCTACACCTTC. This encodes CASSPPGQDYGYTF.